One sample yielded the 23 T cell receptor beta chains listed below, sequenced in a study of shared clonotypes between healthy human individuals. Assay: immunoSEQ multiplex PCR; the TCRdb copy retains only in-frame clones and omits some. The data show roughly 2,000,000 clones, with approximately 95% seen just once and approximately 1% held by the top ten. Terminally differentiated effector memory CD45RA+ cells were excluded by CCR7 positive selection of CD45RO-negative cells. The sample was naive CD8+ T cells sorted from blood. The origin of the receptors is a young man in good health.

V is TRBV13 and J is TRBJ2-5; D possibly corresponds to TRBD1 (5 bases). Germline V gene data show CDR1 as PRHDT and CDR2 as FYEKMQ (reference sequence). The V and J ends lost 5 bases and 4 bases respectively, with 17 bases between them. The CDR3 is 15 amino acids. This CDR3 is CASSMNQGPGETQYF. CDR3 bases: TGTGCCAGCAGCATGAATCAGGGTCCTGGAGAGACCCAGTACTTC.

The genes are TRBV7-8 and TRBJ2-1; 9 nucleotides match TRBD1. CDR3 length: 18 amino acids. The germline CDR1 and CDR2 sequences are SGHVS and FQNEAQ. J lost 9 bases, V lost 1 base, and 16 bases had no gene match. CDR3 residues: CASSLGFAVGTGFGEQFF. As DNA, the CDR3 is TGTGCCAGCAGCTTAGGTTTTGCGGTGGGGACAGGGTTCGGTGAGCAGTTCTTC.

V gene TRBV10-1 combines with J gene TRBJ2-1, with 9 bases that match TRBD1. The CDR3 contains 16 residues. Germline loops: CDR1 WNHNN, CDR2 SYGVQD (reference sequence). V trimming: 0 bases; J trimming: 0 bases; junction bases outside the gene matches: 0. CDR3 coding DNA: TGCGCCAGCAGTGAGTCGACAGGGGGCTCCTACAATGAGCAGTTCTTC. Translating it yields CASSESTGGSYNEQFF.

The chain joins TRBV7-2 to TRBJ2-7, with 7 bases lining up with TRBD2. CDR1 SGHTA and CDR2 FQGNSA come from the germline V gene. The CDR3 consists of 15 residues. V was pared by 5 bases and J by 5 bases, with 12 bases of the junction left unmatched. The CDR3 loop is CASSPLAYGPHEQYF. The CDR3 nucleotides are TGTGCCAGCAGCCCACTAGCGTATGGCCCCCACGAGCAGTACTTC.

Turning to this clone: This same CDR3 is encoded by further DNA sequences in the sample. The rearrangement joins TRBV27 to TRBJ2-1, with D possibly TRBD2 on 6 matching bases. Germline lookup yields CDR1 MNHEY and CDR2 SMNVEV (reference sequence). V lost 1 base and J 5 bases, leaving 9 bases between the germline ends. This CDR3 has 14 amino acids. CDR3 residues: CASSLLLADNEQFF. CDR3 nucleotide sequence: TGTGCCAGCAGTTTATTACTAGCTGACAATGAGCAGTTCTTC.

Of note for this clone: Other DNA variants within this sample encode the same CDR3. V gene TRBV28 combines with J gene TRBJ1-1; D is unresolved. The CDR3 loop spans 13 amino acids. Germline V CDR1 and CDR2: MDHEN, SYDVKM. V lost 2 bases to trimming and J lost 2 bases, with 6 bases between them. Here the CDR3 reads CASSLGRNTEAFF. The CDR3 DNA is TGTGCCAGCAGTTTAGGACGAAACACTGAAGCTTTCTTT.

V is TRBV15 and J is TRBJ2-3; 11 bases line up with TRBD2. V trimming: 3 bases; J trimming: 6 bases; junction bases outside the gene matches: 11. The germline CDR1 and CDR2 sequences are LNHNV and YYDKDF (reference sequence). CDR3 length: 17 amino acids. CDR3 residues: CATSRLPGLADSDTQYF. The CDR3 DNA reads as TGTGCCACCAGCAGGCTTCCGGGACTAGCGGATTCGGATACGCAGTATTTT.

Regarding this clone: The same CDR3 is also encoded by other DNA sequences in this sample. This chain links TRBV7-2 with TRBJ1-1; 8 bases line up with TRBD1. Germline V gene data show CDR1 as SGHTA and CDR2 as FQGNSA. Losses at the gene ends were 5 bases for V and 0 bases for J; bases not matched to a gene: 5. CDR3 length: 15 residues. The CDR3 nucleotides read TGTGCCAGCAGCCCAGGACAGGGATTGAACACTGAAGCTTTCTTT. Residues: CASSPGQGLNTEAFF.

The rearrangement links TRBV30 to TRBJ2-7; D remains unclear. The V gene lost 4 bases and the J gene lost 3 bases, with 16 bases spanning the gap. Germline CDR1 reads GTSNPN; CDR2 reads SVGIG (reference sequence). CDR3 length: 14 residues. CDR3: CAWKPSASYYEQYF. CDR3 nucleotides: TGTGCCTGGAAGCCTTCGGCTTCCTACTACGAGCAGTACTTC.

The chain uses TRBV27 and TRBJ2-2; 11 positions match TRBD2. Trimming removed 2 bases from V and 5 bases from J; junction bases left unmatched: 7. This CDR3 region has 17 residues. In germline, CDR1 is MNHEY, CDR2 SMNVEV (reference sequence). This CDR3 reads CASSLPGTSGETGELFF. The DNA of the CDR3 is TGTGCCAGCAGTTTACCCGGGACTAGCGGAGAGACCGGGGAGCTGTTTTTT.

This chain connects TRBV2 to TRBJ2-1, with 12 bases matching TRBD2. The germline V gene encodes CDR1 SNHLY and CDR2 FYNNEI. Trimming cost V 7 bases and J 2 bases; bases outside gene matches: 12. The CDR3 is 18 residues long. This CDR3 reads CASIFKRTSGEPYNEQFF. CDR3 nucleotides: TGTGCCAGCATTTTCAAGAGGACTAGCGGGGAACCCTACAATGAGCAGTTCTTC.

The chain recombines TRBV7-6 with TRBJ1-1, with 8 bases identical to TRBD1. The V and J ends lost 5 bases and 0 bases, in that order; junction bases with no gene match: 5. The germline CDR1 and CDR2 sequences are SGHVS and FNYEAQ. The CDR3 sequence is 15 residues long. CDR3 loop: CASSPRQGMNTEAFF. In DNA form, the CDR3 reads TGTGCCAGCAGCCCTCGACAGGGGATGAACACTGAAGCTTTCTTT.

The rearrangement uses TRBV9 and TRBJ2-5, with D hard to call. Germline values: CDR1 SGDLS, CDR2 YYNGEE. Trimming shortened V by 0 bases and J by 3 bases, and 9 bases separated the two germline ends. This CDR3 region has 14 residues. The CDR3: CASSVEAGKETQYF. The CDR3 DNA is TGTGCCAGCAGCGTAGAAGCAGGCAAAGAGACCCAGTACTTC.

V usage is TRBV4-3 and J usage is TRBJ2-1; 8 bases agree with TRBD2. The CDR3 runs to 15 residues. Per the germline V gene, CDR1 is LGHNA and CDR2 is YSLEER. Germline trimming cut 1 base from V and 5 bases from J; bases unmatched to any gene: 4. In DNA, the CDR3 is TGCGCCAGCAGCCAAGTCGGACTAGCAAACAATGAGCAGTTCTTC. Translation gives CASSQVGLANNEQFF.

The chain is built from TRBV9 and TRBJ1-2; D gene ambiguous. This CDR3 contains 14 residues. CDR1 and CDR2 (germline): SGDLS, YYNGEE. V was clipped by 4 bases and J by 2 bases, with 12 bases between them. This chain's CDR3 is CASSPWQQNYGYTF. CDR3 DNA: TGTGCCAGCAGCCCCTGGCAGCAGAACTATGGCTACACCTTC.

The chain carries TRBV7-2 and TRBJ1-1, with D possibly TRBD1 on 6 matching bases. Trimming left V 3 bases short and J 1 base short, with 9 bases between. Germline CDR1 SGHTA, CDR2 FQGNSA. The CDR3 is 14 residues long. CDR3 nucleotides: TGTGCCAGCAGCTTTGGCAGGGGGAACACTGAAGCTTTCTTT. It encodes CASSFGRGNTEAFF.

Concerning this clone: The same CDR3 is also encoded by other DNA sequences in this sample. CDR3 DNA: TGTGCCAGCAGTGGGGGCAGGGGGTACGAGCAGTACTTC. Its protein product is CASSGGRGYEQYF. The rearrangement uses TRBV6-1 and TRBJ2-7; TRBD1 aligns across 7 bases. CDR1 is MNHNS and CDR2 is SASEGT in the germline V gene. Losses at the gene ends were 4 bases for V and 4 bases for J; bases not matched to a gene: 4. The CDR3 covers 13 residues.

As concerns this clone: The same CDR3 arises from other DNA sequences in this sample as well. The chain recombines TRBV5-4 with TRBJ1-1, with D unclear. The CDR3 length is 13 residues. Looked up from germline, CDR1 is SGHNT and CDR2 is YYREEE (reference sequence). V was shortened by 2 bases and J by 3 bases, with 8 bases between the two germline ends. CDR3 in amino acids: CASSLVGDTEAFF. CDR3 nucleotides: TGTGCCAGCAGCTTAGTGGGAGACACTGAAGCTTTCTTT.

CDR3 bases: TGTGCCTGGAGTCGGGCGGAAACCTACGAGCAGTACTTC. It codes for CAWSRAETYEQYF. The chain uses TRBV30 and TRBJ2-7; no firm D call. The V and J ends lost 2 bases and 2 bases respectively, with 10 bases between them. The CDR3 contains 13 residues. Germline V gene sequence: CDR1 GTSNPN, CDR2 SVGIG (reference sequence).

The chain employs TRBV11-3 and TRBJ2-2; D gene unclear. Germline V gene data show CDR1 as SGHNT and CDR2 as YENEEA. The V end lost 5 bases, the J end lost 6 bases, and 10 bases lay between the germline ends. The CDR3 extends over 13 amino acids. Here the CDR3 DNA reads TGTGCCAGCAGCCCCCATAGTTCCGGGGAGCTGTTTTTT. Protein sequence: CASSPHSSGELFF. The whole variable domain, remainder taken from reference TRBV11-3 and TRBJ2-2, is EAGVVQSPRYKIIEKKQPVAFWCNPISGHNTLYWYLQNLGQGPELLIRYENEEAVDDSQLPKDRFSAERLKGVDSTLKIQPAELGDSAVYLCASSPHSSGELFFGEGSRLTVL.

In DNA, the CDR3 is TGCGCCAGCAGTGATTGGGCGTCAGACCCCGGTGGCTACACCTTC. The encoded protein is CASSDWASDPGGYTF. The chain recombines TRBV10-2 with TRBJ1-2; D ambiguous. CDR1 is WSHSY and CDR2 is SAAADI in the germline V gene. The CDR3 sequence is 15 residues long. Trimming cost V 3 bases and J 7 bases, with 18 bases left between them.

The V gene is TRBV28, the J gene TRBJ1-1, with TRBD1 as a possible D gene (5 bases). This CDR3 comprises 16 residues. The V and J ends lost 3 bases and 3 bases respectively, with 17 bases between them. Germline assignment: CDR1 MDHEN and CDR2 SYDVKM. The CDR3 reads CASSFVSRVRDTEAFF. The CDR3 nucleotides are TGTGCCAGCAGTTTTGTATCCAGGGTGAGAGACACTGAAGCTTTCTTT. The variable domain in full, completed from reference TRBV28 and TRBJ1-1, reads DVKVTQSSRYLVKRTGEKVFLECVQDMDHENMFWYRQDPGLGLRLIYFSYDVKMKEKGDIPEGYSVSREKKERFSLILESASTNQTSMYLCASSFVSRVRDTEAFFGQGTRLTVV.

The chain joins TRBV14 to TRBJ1-2; D remains unclear. The V and J ends lost 0 bases and 2 bases respectively, with 10 bases between them. The CDR3 runs to 15 residues. Germline values: CDR1 SGHDN, CDR2 FVKESK. CDR3 loop: CASSQDLSGNYGYTF. In nucleotides, the CDR3 is TGTGCCAGCAGCCAAGATTTATCAGGAAACTATGGCTACACCTTC.